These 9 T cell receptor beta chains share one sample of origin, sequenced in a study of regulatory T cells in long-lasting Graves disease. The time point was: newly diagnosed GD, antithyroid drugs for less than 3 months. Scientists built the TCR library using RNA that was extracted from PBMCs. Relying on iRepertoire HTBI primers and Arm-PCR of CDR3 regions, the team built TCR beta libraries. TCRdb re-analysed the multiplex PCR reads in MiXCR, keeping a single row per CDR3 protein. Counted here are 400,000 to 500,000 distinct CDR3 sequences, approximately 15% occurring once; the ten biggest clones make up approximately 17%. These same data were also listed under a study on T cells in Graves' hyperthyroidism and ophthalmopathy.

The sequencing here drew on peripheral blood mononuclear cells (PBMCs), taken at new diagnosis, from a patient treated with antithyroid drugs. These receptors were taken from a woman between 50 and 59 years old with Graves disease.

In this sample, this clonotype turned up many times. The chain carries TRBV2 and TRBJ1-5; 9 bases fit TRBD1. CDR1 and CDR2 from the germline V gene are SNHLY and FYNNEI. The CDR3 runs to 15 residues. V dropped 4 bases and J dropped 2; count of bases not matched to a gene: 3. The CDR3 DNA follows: TGTGCCAGCAGTGTACGGACAGGGGGCAATCAGCCCCAGCATTTT. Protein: CASSVRTGGNQPQHF. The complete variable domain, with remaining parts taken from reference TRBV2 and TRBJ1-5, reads EPEVTQTPSHQVTQMGQEVILRCVPISNHLYFYWYRQILGQKVEFLVSFYNNEISEKSEIFDDQFSVERPDGSNFTLKIRSTKLEDSAMYFCASSVRTGGNQPQHFGDGTRLSIL.

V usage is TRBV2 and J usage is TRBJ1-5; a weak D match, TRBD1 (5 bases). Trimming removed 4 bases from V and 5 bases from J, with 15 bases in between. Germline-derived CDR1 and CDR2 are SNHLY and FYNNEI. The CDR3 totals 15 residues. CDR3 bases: TGTGCCAGCAGTGTACTAGGGACTGAGGATCAGCCCCAGCATTTT. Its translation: CASSVLGTEDQPQHF.

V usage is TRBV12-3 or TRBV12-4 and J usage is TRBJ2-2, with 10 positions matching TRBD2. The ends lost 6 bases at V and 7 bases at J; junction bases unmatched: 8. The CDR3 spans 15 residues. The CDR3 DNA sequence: TGTGCCAGCAGCCTTAGCGGGAGGTTTAGCGGGGAGCTGTTTTTT. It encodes CASSLSGRFSGELFF.

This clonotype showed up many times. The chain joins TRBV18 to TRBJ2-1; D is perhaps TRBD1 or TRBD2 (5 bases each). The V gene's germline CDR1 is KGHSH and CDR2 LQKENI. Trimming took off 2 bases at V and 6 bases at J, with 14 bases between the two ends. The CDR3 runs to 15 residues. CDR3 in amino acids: CASSPFRAGGNEQFF. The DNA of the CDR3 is TGTGCCAGCTCACCATTTCGTGCTGGGGGCAATGAGCAGTTCTTC.

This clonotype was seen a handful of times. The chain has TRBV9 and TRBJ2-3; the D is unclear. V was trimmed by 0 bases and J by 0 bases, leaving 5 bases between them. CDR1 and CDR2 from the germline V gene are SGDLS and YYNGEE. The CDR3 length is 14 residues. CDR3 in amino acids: CASSVVASTDTQYF. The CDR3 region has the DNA TGTGCCAGCAGCGTAGTAGCTAGCACAGATACGCAGTATTTT.

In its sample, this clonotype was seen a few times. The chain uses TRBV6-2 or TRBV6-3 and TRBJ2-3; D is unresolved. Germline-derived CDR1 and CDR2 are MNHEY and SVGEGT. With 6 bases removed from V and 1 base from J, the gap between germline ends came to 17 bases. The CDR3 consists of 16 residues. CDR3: CASRTRPRAGTDTQYF. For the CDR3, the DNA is TGTGCCAGCAGGACCCGTCCCCGGGCCGGCACAGATACGCAGTATTTT.

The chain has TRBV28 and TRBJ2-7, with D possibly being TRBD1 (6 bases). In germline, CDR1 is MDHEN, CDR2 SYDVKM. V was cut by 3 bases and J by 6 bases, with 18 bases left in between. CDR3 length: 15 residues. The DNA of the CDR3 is TGTGCCAGCAGTTTCCCTCGACAGGCCAAATTCGAGCAGTACTTC. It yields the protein CASSFPRQAKFEQYF.

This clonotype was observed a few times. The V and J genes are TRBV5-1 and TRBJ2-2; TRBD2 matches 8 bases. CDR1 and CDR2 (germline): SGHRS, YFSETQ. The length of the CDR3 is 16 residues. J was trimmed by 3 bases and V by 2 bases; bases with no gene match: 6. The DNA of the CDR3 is TGCGCCAGCAGCTTTACTGGGACTAGAGACACCGGGGAGCTGTTTTTT. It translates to CASSFTGTRDTGELFF.

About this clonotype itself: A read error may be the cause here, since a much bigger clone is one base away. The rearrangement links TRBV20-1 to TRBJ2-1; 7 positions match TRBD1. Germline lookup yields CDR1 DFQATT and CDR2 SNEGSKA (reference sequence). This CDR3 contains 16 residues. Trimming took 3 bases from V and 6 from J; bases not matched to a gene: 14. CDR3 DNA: TGCAGTGCTAGGGACGAGGACAGGCCGACCTGCAATGAGCAGTTCTTC. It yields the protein CSARDEDRPTCNEQFF.